Listed here are 19 T cell receptor beta chains from one sample, sequenced in a study of OX40 agonist ivuxolimab in advanced cancers. Receptor libraries were prepared by the immunoSEQ multiplex PCR assay. In TCRdb, the immuneACCESS table is reduced to in-frame sequences with V and J assigned. These tables do not hold every clone; where another copy was compared, an unresolved V gene accounts for under half, and the others remain unexplained. This sample is represented by 85,000 to 120,000 clones; over 75% of them were singletons. In total, the top ten clones hold 0.4% to 0.6% of the sample. The source material was CD4+ or CD8+ T cells sorted from blood, sampled in a trial of the OX40 agonist ivuxolimab. Receptor source: an adult with an advanced solid tumor such as melanoma, head and neck, liver or kidney cancer.

This clone has more than one count but fewer than ten. The J gene is TRBJ2-1, the V gene TRBV29-1; TRBD2 is a possible D gene (5 bases). Germline V gives CDR1 SQVTM, CDR2 ANQGSEA. The germline V and J ends were trimmed by 5 bases and 5 bases, with 10 bases remaining between them. CDR3 length: 12 amino acids. CDR3 nucleotide sequence: TGCAGCGTTTCACTAGGCAACAATGAGCAGTTCTTC. Encoded protein: CSVSLGNNEQFF.

Here the CDR3 reads CASSPSDRVGEAFF. DNA for the CDR3: TGTGCCAGCAGCCCCTCGGACAGGGTTGGTGAAGCTTTCTTT. The chain links TRBV25-1 to TRBJ1-1; TRBD1 matches 8 bases. This CDR3 is built from 14 residues. Germline lookup yields CDR1 MGHDK and CDR2 SYGVNS. Germline trimming cut 6 bases from V and 7 bases from J; bases unmatched to any gene: 10.

This sequence joins TRBV7-2 and TRBJ2-7, with D perhaps matching TRBD2 (6 bases). This CDR3 contains 12 residues. Trimming removed 6 bases from V and 3 bases from J, with 9 bases in between. Looked up from germline, CDR1 is SGHTA and CDR2 is FQGNSA. The CDR3 loop reads CASSRDFYEQYF. In DNA, the CDR3 is TGTGCCAGCAGTCGGGACTTCTACGAGCAGTACTTC.

V and J are TRBV27 and TRBJ2-7, with 7 bases matching TRBD1. The J segment lost 3 bases and the V segment lost 2 bases, leaving 10 bases of the junction unmatched. Germline values: CDR1 MNHEY, CDR2 SMNVEV (reference sequence). The CDR3 contains 16 residues. The CDR3 bases are TGTGCCAGCAGTTTAGACCTGGACAGGCAACGCTACGAGCAGTACTTC. It codes for CASSLDLDRQRYEQYF.

The V gene is TRBV5-1, the J gene TRBJ2-5, with D possibly matching TRBD1 (7 bases). This CDR3 has 14 amino acids. Trimming shortened V by 1 base and J by 5 bases, and 12 bases separated the two germline ends. The germline gives CDR1 SGHRS, CDR2 YFSETQ. CDR3 bases: TGCGCCAGCAGCTTGACGACAGGGAGGGAGACCCAGTACTTC. This translates into CASSLTTGRETQYF. Filled out from reference TRBV5-1 and TRBJ2-5, the complete variable domain reads KAGVTQTPRYLIKTRGQQVTLSCSPISGHRSVSWYQQTPGQGLQFLFEYFSETQRNKGNFPGRFSGRQFSNSRSEMNVSTLELGDSALYLCASSLTTGRETQYFGPGTRLLVL.

This clone was picked up one time. This chain uses TRBV5-6 with TRBJ1-2; D gene uncertain. Trimming left V 2 bases short and J 5 bases short, with 10 bases between. The CDR3 runs to 13 residues. Germline assignment: CDR1 SGHDT and CDR2 YYEEEE. CDR3 sequence reads: CASSFSRTYGYTF. The DNA for the CDR3 is TGTGCCAGCAGCTTTAGCAGGACTTATGGCTACACCTTC.

V and J are TRBV6-5 and TRBJ1-2; D is unclear. The germline CDR1 and CDR2 sequences are MNHEY and SVGAGI. Trimming took 5 bases from V and 7 from J, leaving 11 bases between them. This CDR3 has 12 amino acids. CDR3 residues: CASSPGSRGYTF. DNA of the CDR3: TGTGCCAGCAGTCCCGGTTCTCGTGGCTACACCTTC.

V and J are TRBV7-2 and TRBJ2-5; D possibly corresponds to TRBD1 (7 bases). The germline V gene encodes CDR1 SGHTA and CDR2 FQGNSA. The germline V and J ends were trimmed by 1 base and 7 bases, with 10 bases remaining between them. This CDR3 has 13 residues. The CDR3 nucleotides read TGTGCCAGCAGCTTAGAGCAGGGGGGGACCCAGTACTTC. It codes for CASSLEQGGTQYF. Complete variable domain (other parts from reference TRBV7-2 and TRBJ2-5): GAGVSQSPSNKVTEKGKDVELRCDPISGHTALYWYRQSLGQGLEFLIYFQGNSAPDKSGLPSDRFSAERTGGSVSTLTIQRTQQEDSAVYLCASSLEQGGTQYFGPGTRLLVL.

This clone was seen a few times. This rearrangement joins TRBV18 to TRBJ1-6; the match to TRBD1 covers 7 bases. With V trimmed by 3 bases and J by 10 bases, 3 bases remained unmatched. From germline, CDR1 is KGHSH and CDR2 LQKENI. This CDR3 contains 13 residues. CDR3 loop: CASSPGQSSPLHF. The DNA for the CDR3 is TGTGCCAGCTCACCGGGACAGAGCTCACCCCTCCACTTT.

The chain combines TRBV5-6 with TRBJ2-2, with D perhaps being TRBD1 or TRBD2 (5 bases each). Germline V gives CDR1 SGHDT, CDR2 YYEEEE. Trimming took off 2 bases at V and 4 bases at J, with 15 bases between the two ends. This CDR3 region has 16 residues. The CDR3 is CASSLQTGTSTGELFF. In DNA, the CDR3 is TGTGCCAGCAGCTTACAAACCGGGACGTCCACCGGGGAGCTGTTTTTT.

The V gene is TRBV5-4, the J gene TRBJ2-3, with D tentatively TRBD1 (5 bases). V was clipped by 0 bases and J by 2 bases, with 16 bases between them. The CDR3 contains 17 residues. Germline V gene data show CDR1 as SGHNT and CDR2 as YYREEE (reference sequence). CDR3 protein: CASSLAGQGFITDTQYF. The CDR3, as DNA: TGTGCCAGCAGCTTGGCCGGTCAGGGCTTTATCACAGATACGCAGTATTTT. Full variable domain (missing parts from reference TRBV5-4 and TRBJ2-3): ETGVTQSPTHLIKTRGQQVTLRCSSQSGHNTVSWYQQALGQGPQFIFQYYREEENGRGNFPPRFSGLQFPNYSSELNVNALELDDSALYLCASSLAGQGFITDTQYFGPGTRLTVL.

The V call is TRBV7-9, the J call TRBJ1-1; D uncertain. V gave up 4 bases and J gave up 2 bases, with 11 bases separating them. Germline CDR1 and CDR2: SEHNR and FQNEAQ (reference sequence). The CDR3 consists of 14 residues. The CDR3 coding sequence is TGTGCCAGCAGCTCGCGGTCGGACAACACTGAAGCTTTCTTT. This encodes CASSSRSDNTEAFF.

The chain has TRBV27 and TRBJ1-5; D not certain. Deletions cut 2 bases from V and 7 bases from J, with 9 bases between. Germline CDR1 is MNHEY and CDR2 is SMNVEV (reference sequence). The CDR3 spans 13 residues. The DNA of the CDR3 is TGTGCCAGCAGTTTAACCGTCCGGCAGCCCCAGCATTTT. It codes for CASSLTVRQPQHF.

V and J are TRBV14 and TRBJ1-1; the D is unclear. Deletions cut 4 bases from V and 4 bases from J, with 7 bases between. Germline CDR1 SGHDN, CDR2 FVKESK. The CDR3 covers 12 residues. In nucleotides, the CDR3 is TGTGCCAGCAGCCCTCAGGCCACTGAAGCTTTCTTT. Its protein product is CASSPQATEAFF.

This clone was detected once. The chain has TRBV6-6 and TRBJ1-5; D gene uncertain. CDR3 length: 13 amino acids. The germline gives CDR1 MNHNY, CDR2 SVGAGI (reference sequence). Trimming removed 4 bases from V and 7 bases from J, with 11 bases in between. The CDR3 DNA follows: TGTGCCAGCAGTTCGGAGGGTGCACAGCCCCAGCATTTT. Amino acids: CASSSEGAQPQHF.

CDR3: CASSLGLQPYEQYF. CDR3 nucleotide sequence: TGTGCCAGCAGCTTAGGGTTGCAGCCATACGAGCAGTACTTC. The V and J genes are TRBV7-9 and TRBJ2-7, with D hard to call. V was cut by 1 base and J by 4 bases, with 11 bases left in between. The CDR3 loop spans 14 amino acids. In germline, CDR1 is SEHNR, CDR2 FQNEAQ (reference sequence).

The V and J genes are TRBV5-8 and TRBJ1-4; 7 nucleotides align to TRBD1. The V gene end was trimmed by 7 bases and the J gene end by 5 bases; junction bases not matched to a gene: 5. The CDR3 runs 13 residues. Germline CDR1 SGHTS, CDR2 YDEGEE. This chain's CDR3 is CASLRDRNEKLFF. The CDR3 DNA follows: TGTGCCAGCCTCCGGGACAGAAATGAAAAACTGTTTTTT.

V is TRBV15 and J is TRBJ2-1; no firm D call. This CDR3 region has 11 residues. V shed 0 bases and J shed 7 bases, with 1 base lying between them. Germline values: CDR1 LNHNV, CDR2 YYDKDF (reference sequence). DNA of the CDR3: TGTGCCACCAGCAGAGATAATGAGCAGTTCTTC. It encodes CATSRDNEQFF.

The gene calls are TRBV5-6 and TRBJ2-5, with no clear D. This CDR3 is 12 amino acids long. Germline V CDR1 and CDR2: SGHDT, YYEEEE. V lost 3 bases and J lost 4, with 7 bases in between. CDR3 DNA: TGTGCCAGCAGCTCATTGGGAGAGACCCAGTACTTC. This codes for CASSSLGETQYF.